This T cell receptor beta chain stems from a study of read filtering for tumor transcriptome and immune sequencing. Across the whole study: By R-ISS, stages I, II and III held approximately 8, 17 and 7 patients. Transcriptome libraries were built from DNase-treated RNA.

From around 440 ng of RNA, a library with molecular barcoded alpha/delta and beta/gamma adaptors was made. TCRdb analysed the reads with MiXCR anew, one entry per CDR3 protein. The sample contains about 130,000 distinct CDR3 sequences, about 12% of which appear only once. Every patient had bone marrow sampled while the disease was active. This clonotype was counted many times. This clonotype was sampled from a donor older than 35 with multiple myeloma. The material sequenced was a population of CD138-negative cells sorted from bone marrow.

CDR3: CASSGINERTGELFF. CDR3 nucleotides: TGTGCCAGCAGTGGTATCAATGAGAGGACCGGGGAGCTGTTTTTT. The rearrangement joins TRBV2 to TRBJ2-2; D unclear. Trimming stripped 4 bases from V and 5 bases from J, with 14 bases between. This CDR3 has 15 residues. Looked up from germline, CDR1 is SNHLY and CDR2 is FYNNEI.